This T cell receptor (beta chain) stems from a study of human T cells and chemical hapten exposure. TCRdb re-analysed the RACE reads in MiXCR, keeping a single row per CDR3 protein. The table records about 160,000 distinct CDR3 sequences, about 30% of them present only once. The time point denotes: patch test 3, about 24 weeks after DPC sensitization. Sample treatment: therapeutic diphenylcyclopropenone sensitization with weekly scalp DPC. V was pared by 0 bases and J by 7 bases, with 10 bases between. The CDR3 has 14 amino acids. Germline assignment: CDR1 KGHSH and CDR2 LQKENI. The TCR comes from a woman aged 18-29 years with alopecia areata. Some clones in this sample may be carry-over from other donors' samples. This material consisted of whole blood, taken in connection with sensitization to the hapten diphenylcyclopropenone (DPC). This rearrangement joins TRBV18 to TRBJ2-1, with D tentatively TRBD1 or TRBD2 (5 bases each). CDR3 residues: CASSPPGEMNEQFF. The CDR3 DNA reads as TGTGCCAGCTCACCACCGGGGGAGATGAATGAGCAGTTCTTC.